Shown below are 24 T cell receptor beta chains from a single sample sequenced in a study of blood T cell repertoires in COVID-19 (dated by TCRdb to 2020 to 2022). Library prep was done by the immunoSEQ multiplex PCR assay. TCRdb provides this immuneACCESS table in a form limited to in-frame rearrangements. Some clones are lacking; in checked studies, under half of them reflect an unresolved V gene, and why the rest are absent is not known. Here the sample has just over 250,000 clones; about 90% occur a single time. Over 2% of the sample is taken by the ten largest. The sequenced sample consisted of peripheral blood. These receptors were taken from a woman aged 50 to 65 with acute or convalescent COVID-19.

CDR3 residues: CASSLASGRATDTQYF. In DNA form, the CDR3 reads TGTGCCAGCAGCTTGGCTAGCGGGAGGGCAACCGATACGCAGTATTTT. The rearrangement uses TRBV5-4 and TRBJ2-3, with TRBD2 matching 12 bases. The CDR3 sequence is 16 residues long. CDR1 and CDR2 from the germline V gene are SGHNT and YYREEE (reference sequence). J was trimmed by 6 bases and V by 0 bases; bases with no gene match: 5.

CDR3 region: CASSLGPGSYEQYF. The DNA of the CDR3 is TGTGCCAGCAGTTTAGGCCCCGGGTCCTACGAGCAGTACTTC. The rearrangement joins TRBV27 to TRBJ2-7; D is unresolved. Trimming shortened V by 2 bases and J by 1 base, and 9 bases separated the two germline ends. The CDR3 has 14 amino acids. The germline V gene encodes CDR1 MNHEY and CDR2 SMNVEV (reference sequence).

V usage is TRBV7-9 and J usage is TRBJ2-7; tentatively, D is TRBD1 (7 bases). Between the trimmed V and J ends, which lost 4 bases and 6 bases, there was a span of 22 bases. This CDR3 contains 16 residues. Per the germline V gene, CDR1 is SEHNR and CDR2 is FQNEAQ (reference sequence). The CDR3 DNA follows: TGTGCCAGCAGCTCCAAAAATCAGGGGGGAGGCATCGAGCAGTACTTC. Protein product: CASSSKNQGGGIEQYF.

This clone was seen only once. The rearrangement uses TRBV5-1 and TRBJ2-1, with 12 bases lining up with TRBD2. The CDR3 loop spans 15 amino acids. V lost 4 bases to trimming and J lost 7 bases; unmatched junction nucleotides: 6. Germline CDR1 SGHRS, CDR2 YFSETQ. Written as DNA, the CDR3 is TGCGCCAGCAGCCGGCTAGCGGGAGGGGAAAATGAGCAGTTCTTC. Residues: CASSRLAGGENEQFF.

This clone was seen only a few times. This sequence joins TRBV19 and TRBJ1-2; TRBD1 matches at 8 bases. The CDR3 has 13 residues. From germline, CDR1 is LNHDA and CDR2 SQIVND (reference sequence). V trimming: 5 bases; J trimming: 5 bases; junction bases outside the gene matches: 4. CDR3 bases: TGTGCCAGTAGTCTTGGACAGGGATATGGCTACACCTTC. It specifies CASSLGQGYGYTF.

The chain links TRBV29-1 to TRBJ2-1; no definite D call. Trimming cost V 6 bases and J 3 bases, with 9 bases left between them. The CDR3 is 12 residues long. Germline V gene sequence: CDR1 SQVTM, CDR2 ANQGSEA. CDR3 amino acids: CSVASGYNEQFF. The CDR3 nucleotides are TGCAGCGTCGCTTCCGGCTACAATGAGCAGTTCTTC.

This clone was seen more than once but under ten times. V is TRBV19 and J is TRBJ1-3; no reliable D call. Germline CDR1 LNHDA, CDR2 SQIVND (reference sequence). Trimming took off 3 bases at V and 0 bases at J, with 3 bases between the two ends. The CDR3 has 13 amino acids. In DNA form, the CDR3 reads TGTGCCAGTAGTATCAGCTCTGGAAACACCATATATTTT. It translates to CASSISSGNTIYF.

The rearrangement uses TRBV2 and TRBJ2-3; 8 bases agree with TRBD2. Germline loops: CDR1 SNHLY, CDR2 FYNNEI. The V and J ends lost 7 bases and 8 bases, in that order; junction bases with no gene match: 14. This CDR3 is built from 15 residues. CDR3 residues: CASKSSLAGSSTQYF. The CDR3 DNA sequence: TGTGCCAGCAAAAGCTCGTTAGCGGGATCCAGTACGCAGTATTTT.

This clone was seen once. The gene calls are TRBV11-2 and TRBJ2-3, with 10 bases lining up with TRBD1. Looked up from germline, CDR1 is SGHAT and CDR2 is FQNNGV. The length of the CDR3 is 16 residues. V trimming: 3 bases; J trimming: 6 bases; junction bases outside the gene matches: 9. The CDR3 region has the DNA TGTGCCAGCAGCTTTCTTCCGGGACAGGGGTCCGATACGCAGTATTTT. Translated: CASSFLPGQGSDTQYF.

The chain is built from TRBV11-3 and TRBJ2-7; the D is unclear. V lost 5 bases to trimming and J lost 7 bases, with 12 bases between them. From germline, CDR1 is SGHNT and CDR2 YENEEA. The CDR3 covers 12 residues. CDR3 loop: CASSLPSREQYF. CDR3 DNA: TGTGCCAGCAGCCTTCCATCGAGAGAGCAGTACTTC.

The CDR3 DNA sequence: TGTGCCAGCAGCTTATCTCCCGGGAATGGCTACACCTTC. It translates to CASSLSPGNGYTF. This chain joins TRBV7-3 and TRBJ1-2; D gene unclear. V lost 2 bases and J 6 bases, leaving 10 bases between the germline ends. This CDR3 has 13 amino acids. From germline, CDR1 is SGHTA and CDR2 FQGTGA.

This chain connects TRBV6-5 to TRBJ2-7; 8 bases are shared with TRBD1. CDR3 size: 14 residues. The germline gives CDR1 MNHEY, CDR2 SVGAGI. Unmatched junction bases numbered 13, after V lost 6 bases and J lost 9 bases. As DNA, the CDR3 is TGTGCCAGCAGACAACAGGGGGAAGGATCCGGGCAGTACTTC. Its protein product is CASRQQGEGSGQYF.

The chain employs TRBV7-3 and TRBJ1-1; possible D gene TRBD1, 6 bases. The CDR3 consists of 13 residues. Germline lookup yields CDR1 SGHTA and CDR2 FQGTGA. Deletions cut 5 bases from V and 2 bases from J, with 9 bases between. The CDR3 nucleotides read TGTGCCAGCAGCGAACAGGGTAACACTGAAGCTTTCTTT. Its translation: CASSEQGNTEAFF. Full variable domain (missing parts from reference TRBV7-3 and TRBJ1-1): GAGVSQTPSNKVTEKGKYVELRCDPISGHTALYWYRQSLGQGPEFLIYFQGTGAADDSGLPNDRFFAVRPEGSVSTLKIQRTERGDSAVYLCASSEQGNTEAFFGQGTRLTVV.

The chain joins TRBV12-3 or TRBV12-4 to TRBJ1-6; D gene uncertain. The CDR3 covers 12 residues. Between the trimmed V and J ends, which lost 4 bases and 9 bases, there was a span of 7 bases. The CDR3: CASSSSISPLHF. Written as DNA, the CDR3 is TGTGCCAGCAGTTCTAGCATTTCACCCCTCCACTTT.

The chain uses TRBV7-2 and TRBJ1-1; weak D call: TRBD1 (5 bases). The germline CDR1 and CDR2 sequences are SGHTA and FQGNSA. CDR3 length equals 14 residues. V was trimmed by 1 base and J by 11 bases, leaving 17 bases between them. The CDR3 here is CASSLGHQGLGAFF. CDR3 DNA: TGTGCCAGCAGCTTAGGCCATCAGGGCCTTGGTGCTTTCTTT. Based on the CDR3 plus reference TRBV7-2 and TRBJ1-1, the full variable domain is GAGVSQSPSNKVTEKGKDVELRCDPISGHTALYWYRQSLGQGLEFLIYFQGNSAPDKSGLPSDRFSAERTGGSVSTLTIQRTQQEDSAVYLCASSLGHQGLGAFFGQGTRLTVV.

Comment on this clone: An end of the junction differs from the germline gene, which may be a read error. V gene TRBV5-1 combines with J gene TRBJ2-1; D is uncertain. The CDR3 spans 14 residues. The germline CDR1 and CDR2 sequences are SGHRS and YFSETQ. The CDR3: CASSLVDSHNEQFF. The CDR3 DNA is TGCGCCAGCAGCTTGGTAGACTCCCACAATGAGCAGTTCTTC. The variable domain in full, completed from reference TRBV5-1 and TRBJ2-1, reads KAGVTQTPRYLIKTRGQQVTLSCSPISGHRSVSWYQQTPGQGLQFLFEYFSETQRNKGNFPGRFSGRQFSNSRSEMNVSTLELGDSALYLCASSLVDSHNEQFFGPGTRLTVL.

The gene calls are TRBV4-2 and TRBJ2-3; 12 bases are shared with TRBD2. The junction had 7 bases not matched to a gene; V was cut back by 1 base and J by 5 bases. CDR3 length: 17 amino acids. Germline CDR1 LGHNA, CDR2 YNFKEQ. DNA for the CDR3: TGTGCCAGCAGCCAAGCCGTGACTAGCGGGAGAGGAGATACGCAGTATTTT. It is translated as CASSQAVTSGRGDTQYF.

This chain uses TRBV4-1 with TRBJ1-3, with a tentative D call TRBD1 (5 bases). The V gene lost 0 bases and the J gene lost 0 bases, with 12 bases spanning the gap. CDR1 is MGHRA, CDR2 YSYEKL, per germline. The CDR3 spans 17 residues. DNA of the CDR3: TGCGCCAGCAGCCAAGATAATGGGGCTTTCTCTGGAAACACCATATATTTT. This codes for CASSQDNGAFSGNTIYF.

This chain links TRBV27 with TRBJ2-2; D not certain. The CDR3 consists of 15 residues. V was trimmed by 0 bases and J by 3 bases, leaving 8 bases between them. Germline lookup yields CDR1 MNHEY and CDR2 SMNVEV (reference sequence). This chain's CDR3 is CASSLSPQYTGELFF. The CDR3 nucleotides are TGTGCCAGCAGTTTATCCCCACAGTACACCGGGGAGCTGTTTTTT.

The gene calls are TRBV12-3 or TRBV12-4 and TRBJ2-7, with D maybe TRBD1 (6 bases). V was pared by 4 bases and J by 4 bases, with 11 bases between. This CDR3 region has 13 residues. CDR3 sequence: CASSSSQGYEQYF. The CDR3, as DNA: TGTGCCAGCAGTTCTTCCCAGGGGTACGAGCAGTACTTC.

The V call is TRBV10-2, the J call TRBJ2-7; 7 nucleotides align to TRBD1. Germline values: CDR1 WSHSY, CDR2 SAAADI. V trimming: 6 bases; J trimming: 2 bases; junction bases outside the gene matches: 4. CDR3 length equals 13 residues. The CDR3 region has the DNA TGCGCCAGCAGCCGGGACAGTGCCTACGAGCAGTACTTC. It encodes CASSRDSAYEQYF.

The J gene is TRBJ2-5, the V gene TRBV28; 12 bases line up with TRBD2. The J segment lost 3 bases and the V segment lost 6 bases, leaving 8 bases of the junction unmatched. Looked up from germline, CDR1 is MDHEN and CDR2 is SYDVKM. The CDR3 is 16 residues long. Written as DNA, the CDR3 is TGTGCCAGCAGCTATCGACTAGCGGGAGAGAAAGAGACCCAGTACTTC. Translating gives CASSYRLAGEKETQYF.

V gene TRBV5-1 combines with J gene TRBJ1-4; perhaps TRBD1 as D (6 bases). There are 15 residues in the CDR3. Trimming cost V 1 base and J 5 bases, with 12 bases left between them. Germline V gene data show CDR1 as SGHRS and CDR2 as YFSETQ. The CDR3: CASSLTGTTNEKLFF. DNA of the CDR3: TGCGCCAGCAGCTTGACAGGGACTACAAATGAAAAACTGTTTTTT.

This clone was seen more than once but under ten times. The chain combines TRBV11-2 with TRBJ2-2; possible D gene TRBD2, 6 bases. CDR3 size: 14 residues. Germline CDR1 and CDR2: SGHAT and FQNNGV. V shed 2 bases and J shed 5 bases, with 9 bases lying between them. CDR3 bases: TGTGCCAGCAGCTTAATAGCGGTAACCGGGGAGCTGTTTTTT. Its translation is CASSLIAVTGELFF.